One and the same sample provided the 26 T cell receptor beta chains below, sequenced in a study of blood T cell repertoires in COVID-19. Assay used: immunoSEQ multiplex PCR; TCRdb lists only in-frame clones, some missing. The data contain some 230,000 clones, roughly nine tenths of them singletons. The material sequenced was PBMCs or T cells enriched from blood (not recorded which). Receptor source: a young woman in a cohort exposed to, infected with or recovered from COVID-19 (not recorded which).

V gene TRBV2 combines with J gene TRBJ1-2, with D possibly matching TRBD1 (5 bases). Germline V gene lookup returns CDR1 SNHLY and CDR2 FYNNEI. V was clipped by 3 bases and J by 2 bases, with 10 bases between them. The CDR3 length is 14 residues. For the CDR3, the DNA is TGTGCCAGCAGTGATGCGGACACAAACTATGGCTACACCTTC. This encodes CASSDADTNYGYTF.

The chain has TRBV9 and TRBJ2-5, with 10 bases matching TRBD1. Losses at the gene ends were 3 bases for V and 5 bases for J; bases not matched to a gene: 10. From germline, CDR1 is SGDLS and CDR2 YYNGEE. This CDR3 region has 16 residues. The CDR3 is CASSARQGATGETQYF. CDR3 nucleotides: TGTGCCAGCAGCGCCCGACAGGGGGCAACTGGGGAGACCCAGTACTTC. The full variable domain, with the rest looked up from reference TRBV9 and TRBJ2-5, is DSGVTQTPKHLITATGQRVTLRCSPRSGDLSVYWYQQSLDQGLQFLIQYYNGEERAKGNILERFSAQQFPDLHSELNLSSLELGDSALYFCASSARQGATGETQYFGPGTRLLVL.

V is TRBV4-1 and J is TRBJ2-1; no clear D gene. V was trimmed by 4 bases and J by 5 bases, leaving 15 bases between them. Looked up from germline, CDR1 is MGHRA and CDR2 is YSYEKL. The CDR3 has 15 amino acids. The CDR3 is CASSPTVVSHNEQFF. CDR3 in DNA: TGCGCCAGCAGCCCTACAGTGGTTTCACACAATGAGCAGTTCTTC.

The chain couples TRBV7-9 to TRBJ2-7, with 10 nucleotides matching TRBD2. This CDR3 region has 13 residues. The ends lost 5 bases at V and 6 bases at J; junction bases unmatched: 4. CDR1 and CDR2 (germline): SEHNR, FQNEAQ (reference sequence). CDR3 nucleotide sequence: TGTGCCAGCAGCCTGCTAGCGGGAGCCGAGCAGTACTTC. Translated: CASSLLAGAEQYF.

The genes are TRBV28 and TRBJ1-2; D is perhaps TRBD1 (6 bases). Germline V gene lookup returns CDR1 MDHEN and CDR2 SYDVKM. The V and J ends lost 4 bases and 4 bases respectively, with 13 bases between them. This CDR3 comprises 14 residues. This chain's CDR3 is CASSSRDTGYGYTF. The CDR3 bases are TGTGCCAGCAGTTCCCGGGACACGGGCTATGGCTACACCTTC.

The chain links TRBV6-5 to TRBJ1-4; 7 bases align to TRBD1. CDR1 is MNHEY and CDR2 is SVGAGI in the germline V gene. J was trimmed by 2 bases and V by 7 bases; bases with no gene match: 7. The CDR3 runs to 15 residues. The CDR3 DNA reads as TGTGCCAGCATCACGACAGGGCGGACTAATGAAAAACTGTTTTTT. Translating gives CASITTGRTNEKLFF.

The chain links TRBV11-3 to TRBJ2-5; TRBD2 matches at 11 bases. In germline, CDR1 is SGHNT, CDR2 YENEEA. J gave up 5 bases and V 5 bases, and 13 bases lay outside the gene matches. This CDR3 has 17 amino acids. CDR3 sequence (DNA): TGTGCCAGCAGCCCTCGAGGACTAGCGGGCCTAAGGGAGACCCAGTACTTC. Translation gives CASSPRGLAGLRETQYF.

This clone has a handful of counts. V usage is TRBV5-6 and J usage is TRBJ1-2; D perhaps matches TRBD1 (5 bases). V was shortened by 1 base and J by 1 base, with 11 bases between the two germline ends. In germline, CDR1 is SGHDT, CDR2 YYEEEE. This CDR3 has 15 residues. The CDR3 DNA reads as TGTGCCAGCAGCTTGCTGACAGACCTTAACTATGGCTACACCTTC. Its protein product is CASSLLTDLNYGYTF.

The gene calls are TRBV18 and TRBJ2-3, with a possible D match to TRBD2 (5 bases). CDR3 length equals 15 residues. The ends were cut back, 1 base at V and 4 bases at J, with 12 bases in the middle. The germline CDR1 and CDR2 sequences are KGHSH and LQKENI. CDR3 loop: CASSPLEGSPDTQYF. DNA for the CDR3: TGTGCCAGCTCACCACTCGAGGGCTCCCCAGATACGCAGTATTTT.

The chain combines TRBV25-1 with TRBJ2-5; TRBD2 might be the D (5 bases). V was cut by 1 base and J by 4 bases, with 10 bases left in between. The germline V gene encodes CDR1 MGHDK and CDR2 SYGVNS. The CDR3 length is 14 residues. CDR3 bases: TGTGCCAGCAGTGAATTGCGGGCCCCAGAGACCCAGTACTTC. It yields the protein CASSELRAPETQYF.

V usage is TRBV19 and J usage is TRBJ1-5; a possible D gene is TRBD1 (5 bases). This CDR3 comprises 16 residues. Germline-derived CDR1 and CDR2 are LNHDA and SQIVND (reference sequence). V was shortened by 5 bases and J by 0 bases, with 14 bases between the two germline ends. CDR3 residues: CASSVPRDYSNQPQHF. In DNA, the CDR3 is TGTGCCAGTAGTGTCCCCAGGGACTATAGCAATCAGCCCCAGCATTTT.

This clone has more than one count but fewer than ten. This chain connects TRBV11-2 to TRBJ1-1; no definite D call. V lost 4 bases and J 0 bases, leaving 12 bases between the germline ends. Germline V lookup: CDR1 SGHAT, CDR2 FQNNGV. The CDR3 runs 15 residues. The CDR3: CASSSHLPVNTEAFF. CDR3 in DNA: TGTGCCAGCAGCTCGCATCTCCCAGTGAACACTGAAGCTTTCTTT.

The chain's CDR3 is CASSHRPGLEGTQYF. Written as DNA, the CDR3 is TGCGCCAGCAGCCACCGCCCGGGCCTAGAGGGGACCCAGTACTTC. V gene TRBV4-1 combines with J gene TRBJ2-5, with a tentative D call TRBD2 (5 bases). V was clipped by 3 bases and J by 7 bases, with 18 bases between them. The CDR3 runs 15 residues. Germline CDR1 is MGHRA and CDR2 is YSYEKL.

This clone came up once. This chain uses TRBV2 with TRBJ1-5; no firm D call. Trimming removed 1 base from V and 1 base from J, with 11 bases in between. Per germline, CDR1 SNHLY and CDR2 FYNNEI. This CDR3 has 16 residues. DNA of the CDR3: TGTGCCAGCAGTGAAGAGGAGGTCTTGAGCAATCAGCCCCAGCATTTT. Its translation: CASSEEEVLSNQPQHF.

The chain recombines TRBV9 with TRBJ1-2; no definite D call. The CDR3 extends over 13 amino acids. V lost 1 base and J lost 4, with 8 bases in between. CDR1 and CDR2 from the germline V gene are SGDLS and YYNGEE. The CDR3 DNA reads as TGTGCCAGCAGCGTAACCGGGTCCTATGGCTACACCTTC. It translates to CASSVTGSYGYTF. Based on the CDR3 plus reference TRBV9 and TRBJ1-2, the full variable domain is DSGVTQTPKHLITATGQRVTLRCSPRSGDLSVYWYQQSLDQGLQFLIQYYNGEERAKGNILERFSAQQFPDLHSELNLSSLELGDSALYFCASSVTGSYGYTFGSGTRLTVV.

This chain joins TRBV19 and TRBJ2-5; 8 bases match TRBD1. J gave up 4 bases and V 6 bases, and 4 bases lay outside the gene matches. The CDR3 runs 13 residues. Germline CDR1 and CDR2: LNHDA and SQIVND (reference sequence). The CDR3 coding sequence is TGTGCCAGTAGGGACAGGGTCCGAGAGACCCAGTACTTC. It yields the protein CASRDRVRETQYF.

V and J are TRBV6-4 and TRBJ2-6; TRBD1 might be the D (5 bases). This CDR3 has 15 residues. Trimming took off 2 bases at V and 1 base at J, with 6 bases between the two ends. The germline V gene encodes CDR1 MRHNA and CDR2 SNTAGT. The CDR3 DNA reads TGTGCCAGCAGTGACCAGGGTTCTGGGGCCAACGTCCTGACTTTC. Translated, it gives CASSDQGSGANVLTF.

The chain is built from TRBV3-1 (or the pseudogene TRBV3-2) and TRBJ1-1; D ambiguous. This CDR3 is 13 amino acids long. Germline V gene data show CDR1 as LGHDT and CDR2 as YNNKEL (reference sequence). The ends were cut back, 0 bases at V and 10 bases at J, with 12 bases in the middle. Here the CDR3 DNA reads TGTGCCAGCAGCCAAGAGACACCCCTTGGAGCTTTCTTT. Amino acids: CASSQETPLGAFF.

The chain couples TRBV29-1 to TRBJ1-1; D remains ambiguous. V shed 7 bases and J shed 0 bases, with 9 bases lying between them. CDR1 is SQVTM and CDR2 is ANQGSEA in the germline V gene. CDR3 size: 12 residues. CDR3 sequence (DNA): TGCAGCGGGCGGGCCTTGAACACTGAAGCTTTCTTT. Its translation is CSGRALNTEAFF.

Here the CDR3 DNA reads TGTGCCAGCAGCACCGGACAGGGGACAGATACGCAGTATTTT. Its translation is CASSTGQGTDTQYF. The chain has TRBV5-6 and TRBJ2-3; TRBD1 agrees at 9 bases. The CDR3 has 14 amino acids. The V gene end was trimmed by 4 bases and the J gene end by 3 bases; junction bases not matched to a gene: 3. The germline V gene encodes CDR1 SGHDT and CDR2 YYEEEE. The full variable domain, with the rest looked up from reference TRBV5-6 and TRBJ2-3, is DAGVTQSPTHLIKTRGQQVTLRCSPKSGHDTVSWYQQALGQGPQFIFQYYEEEERQRGNFPDRFSGHQFPNYSSELNVNALLLGDSALYLCASSTGQGTDTQYFGPGTRLTVL.

The rearrangement links TRBV19 to TRBJ2-5; D gene uncertain. V was clipped by 5 bases and J by 2 bases, with 9 bases between them. Germline V gene lookup returns CDR1 LNHDA and CDR2 SQIVND (reference sequence). CDR3 length: 13 amino acids. The CDR3 nucleotides read TGTGCCAGTAGTTTGGTAGTACAAGAGACCCAGTACTTC. Its translation: CASSLVVQETQYF.

This chain uses TRBV3-1 (or the pseudogene TRBV3-2) with TRBJ1-2; perhaps TRBD1 as D (6 bases). The CDR3 length is 13 residues. V lost 2 bases and J 8 bases, leaving 12 bases between the germline ends. The germline CDR1 and CDR2 sequences are LGHDT and YNNKEL (reference sequence). CDR3 loop: CASSQTPGDGYTF. In DNA, the CDR3 is TGTGCCAGCAGCCAAACACCAGGGGACGGCTACACCTTC.

This chain joins TRBV18 and TRBJ2-5, with 7 bases identical to TRBD1. Trimming at V came to 3 bases and at J to 1 base, leaving 11 bases not matched to a gene. The length of the CDR3 is 17 residues. Germline lookup yields CDR1 KGHSH and CDR2 LQKENI. CDR3 nucleotides: TGTGCCAGCTCACCCGACAGGGTCGAAGGGGTCCAAGAGACCCAGTACTTC. Its translation: CASSPDRVEGVQETQYF. Drawing the rest from reference TRBV18 and TRBJ2-5, the complete variable domain is NAGVMQNPRHLVRRRGQEARLRCSPMKGHSHVYWYRQLPEEGLKFMVYLQKENIIDESGMPKERFSAEFPKEGPSILRIQQVVRGDSAAYFCASSPDRVEGVQETQYFGPGTRLLVL.

V is TRBV5-5 and J is TRBJ1-3, with D possibly being TRBD1 (5 bases). The germline CDR1 and CDR2 sequences are SGHKS and YYEKEE (reference sequence). The CDR3 has 14 amino acids. Between the trimmed V and J ends, which lost 5 bases and 3 bases, there was a span of 12 bases. The CDR3 here is CASSPRVFGNTIYF. The CDR3 bases are TGTGCCAGCAGTCCCAGGGTATTTGGAAACACCATATATTTT.

This sequence joins TRBV18 and TRBJ1-2; D perhaps matches TRBD1 (5 bases). Germline V CDR1 and CDR2: KGHSH, LQKENI. V gave up 3 bases and J gave up 0 bases, with 5 bases separating them. CDR3 length: 13 amino acids. In nucleotides, the CDR3 is TGTGCCAGCTCACCGGGGCCTAACTATGGCTACACCTTC. This encodes CASSPGPNYGYTF.

The chain is built from TRBV5-6 and TRBJ1-2; a possible D gene is TRBD1 (6 bases). The CDR3 length is 13 residues. With 3 bases removed from V and 8 bases from J, the gap between germline ends came to 14 bases. Germline V gives CDR1 SGHDT, CDR2 YYEEEE. The CDR3 is CASSYPTGGGYTF. The CDR3 DNA sequence: TGTGCCAGCAGCTACCCGACAGGTGGGGGCTACACCTTC.